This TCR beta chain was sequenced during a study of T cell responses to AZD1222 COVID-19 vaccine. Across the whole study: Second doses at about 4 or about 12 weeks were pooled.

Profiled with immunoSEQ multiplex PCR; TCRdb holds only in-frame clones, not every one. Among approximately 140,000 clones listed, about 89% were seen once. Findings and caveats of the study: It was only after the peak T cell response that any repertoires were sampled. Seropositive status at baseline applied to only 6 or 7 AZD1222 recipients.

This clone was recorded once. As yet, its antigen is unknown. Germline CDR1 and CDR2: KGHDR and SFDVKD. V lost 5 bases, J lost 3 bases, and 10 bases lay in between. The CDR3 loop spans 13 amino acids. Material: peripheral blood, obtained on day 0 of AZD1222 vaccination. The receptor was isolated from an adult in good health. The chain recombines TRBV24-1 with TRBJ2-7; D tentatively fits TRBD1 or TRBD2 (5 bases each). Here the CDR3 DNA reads TGTGCCACCAGTGCGGCAGGGAGCTACGAGCAGTACTTC. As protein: CATSAAGSYEQYF.